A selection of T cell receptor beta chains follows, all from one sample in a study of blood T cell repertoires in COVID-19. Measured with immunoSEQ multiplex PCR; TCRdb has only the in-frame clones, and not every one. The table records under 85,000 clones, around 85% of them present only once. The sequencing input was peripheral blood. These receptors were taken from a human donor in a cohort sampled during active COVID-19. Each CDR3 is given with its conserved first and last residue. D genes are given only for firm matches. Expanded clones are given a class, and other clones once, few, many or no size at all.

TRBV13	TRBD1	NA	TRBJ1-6	TGTGCCAGCAGCCCCTACAGGGGGCGATCCTATAATTCACCCCTCCACTTT	CASSPYRGRSYNSPLHF
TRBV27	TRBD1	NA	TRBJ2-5	TGTGCCAGCGCCAGGGGGCAACAAGAGACCCAGTACTTC	CASARGQQETQYF
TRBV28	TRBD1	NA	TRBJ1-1	TGTGCCAGCAGTTTTGGGGAATGGGGACAGGGCCGTGAAGCTTTCTTT	CASSFGEWGQGREAFF
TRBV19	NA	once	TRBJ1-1	TGTGCCAGTAGGGCCGACAGCGCTGAAGCTTTCTTT	CASRADSAEAFF
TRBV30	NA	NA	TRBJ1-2	TGTGCCTGGAGTGTACTCAGCCAGGGTAGGACCTATGGCTACACCTTC	CAWSVLSQGRTYGYTF
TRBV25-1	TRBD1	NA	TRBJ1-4	TGTGCCAGCAGTGAAGGGGGTGACAGGGGTCAAAAACTGTTTTTT	CASSEGGDRGQKLFF
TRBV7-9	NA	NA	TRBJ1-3	TGTGCCAGCAGCCACCGGACAGCCTCTGGAAACACCATATATTTT	CASSHRTASGNTIYF
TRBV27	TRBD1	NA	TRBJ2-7	TGTGCCAGCAGTCTACGACAGGGGCCTACCTACGAGCAGTACTTC	CASSLRQGPTYEQYF
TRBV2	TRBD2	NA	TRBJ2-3	TGTGCCAGCAGTGTGGCTAGCGGGGCTCCTAATACGCAGTATTTT	CASSVASGAPNTQYF
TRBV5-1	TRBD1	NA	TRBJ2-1	TGCGCCAGCAGCCGCAACACAGGGACAGGGGGCACACAGTTCTTC	CASSRNTGTGGTQFF
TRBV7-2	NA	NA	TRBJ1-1	TGTGCCAGCAGCTTAGATAGAAGACTCGAGGCTTTCTTT	CASSLDRRLEAFF
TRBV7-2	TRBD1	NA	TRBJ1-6	TGTGCCAGCAGCCCGCGGACAGGGGCCGATAATTCACCCCTCCACTTT	CASSPRTGADNSPLHF
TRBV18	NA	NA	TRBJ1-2	TGTGCCAGCTCCCCTGGGCAGGGAAGAGGCTACACCTTC	CASSPGQGRGYTF
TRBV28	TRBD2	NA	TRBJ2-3	TGTGCCAGCAGTTTATCGGGACTAGCGGGGGGGGTTAGTTTGGATACGCAGTATTTT	CASSLSGLAGGVSLDTQYF
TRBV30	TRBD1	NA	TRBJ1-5	TGTGCCTGGAGTCGGACAGGAACTTCTATTAGCAATCAGCCCCAGCATTTT	CAWSRTGTSISNQPQHF
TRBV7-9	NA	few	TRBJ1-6	TGTGCCAGCAGCTTAAAGGAGCCACCCCTCCACTTT	CASSLKEPPLHF